This passage covers 32 T cell receptor beta chains from one sample sequenced in a study of blood T cell repertoires in COVID-19. TCRdb's table, derived via immunoSEQ multiplex PCR, lists solely in-frame clones and lacks some. The sample consists of about 250,000 clones, around nine tenths of them appearing once. Sequencing was performed on peripheral blood. These receptors originate from a man older than 75 with acute or convalescent COVID-19.

The chain has TRBV14 and TRBJ2-5; D remains ambiguous. Germline assignment: CDR1 SGHDN and CDR2 FVKESK. Trimming removed 4 bases from V and 1 base from J, with 16 bases in between. CDR3 size: 16 residues. CDR3: CASSPRLRGPQETQYF. CDR3 bases: TGTGCCAGCAGCCCGCGACTCCGAGGTCCCCAAGAGACCCAGTACTTC.

The chain recombines TRBV5-1 with TRBJ2-1; D might be TRBD1 (6 bases). V gave up 0 bases and J gave up 4 bases, with 11 bases separating them. This CDR3 is 15 amino acids long. Germline V gene sequence: CDR1 SGHRS, CDR2 YFSETQ. DNA for the CDR3: TGCGCCAGCAGCTTGGACACAGGGTTGTACAATGAGCAGTTCTTC. Encoded protein: CASSLDTGLYNEQFF.

This chain connects TRBV6-1 to TRBJ2-3, with TRBD2 matching over 14 bases. V was pared by 2 bases and J by 6 bases, with 10 bases of the junction left unmatched. Germline loops: CDR1 MNHNS, CDR2 SASEGT. This CDR3 is built from 18 residues. DNA of the CDR3: TGTGCCAGCAGTGAAAGTGGGACTAGCGGGGGACCGAAGGATACGCAGTATTTT. This gives the protein CASSESGTSGGPKDTQYF.

The gene calls are TRBV7-2 and TRBJ2-7; the D gene is possibly TRBD2 (6 bases). Looked up from germline, CDR1 is SGHTA and CDR2 is FQGNSA. The CDR3 spans 15 residues. V was shortened by 3 bases and J by 2 bases, with 14 bases between the two germline ends. The CDR3 DNA sequence: TGTGCCAGCAGCTTGGATAGCGGCGGGGCCTACGAGCAGTACTTC. Translation: CASSLDSGGAYEQYF.

V gene TRBV28 combines with J gene TRBJ1-6; maybe TRBD1 (6 bases). This CDR3 has 15 residues. The V gene lost 5 bases and the J gene lost 12 bases, with 20 bases spanning the gap. The V gene's germline CDR1 is MDHEN and CDR2 SYDVKM. In DNA, the CDR3 is TGTGCCAGCAGTCCTCCACAGGGAAGGGTAAAACCCCTCCACTTT. The encoded protein is CASSPPQGRVKPLHF.

The chain is built from TRBV5-4 and TRBJ1-3; D unresolved. This CDR3 spans 14 amino acids. V was shortened by 1 base and J by 2 bases, with 7 bases between the two germline ends. The germline gives CDR1 SGHNT, CDR2 YYREEE (reference sequence). The CDR3 region is CASSLTSAGNTIYF. In nucleotides, the CDR3 is TGTGCCAGCAGCTTGACGTCGGCTGGAAACACCATATATTTT.

Only one count was recorded for this clone. V and J are TRBV7-2 and TRBJ2-3; TRBD1 matches 8 bases. V lost 2 bases to trimming and J lost 8 bases; unmatched junction nucleotides: 18. This CDR3 is built from 18 residues. CDR1 SGHTA and CDR2 FQGNSA come from the germline V gene. The CDR3 DNA sequence: TGTGCCAGCAGCTTAAGGCTGACAGGGGAGAATTTGGGCGCTACGCAGTATTTT. Its translation: CASSLRLTGENLGATQYF.

There are a few counts of this clone. The V and J genes are TRBV6-2 or TRBV6-3 and TRBJ1-1; D is undetermined. Germline V gene sequence: CDR1 MNHEY, CDR2 SVGEGT. V dropped 3 bases and J dropped 1 base, with 9 bases sitting between them. The CDR3 totals 14 residues. CDR3 coding DNA: TGTGCCAGCAGTTATTTACAGACGAACACTGAAGCTTTCTTT. This codes for CASSYLQTNTEAFF.

This sequence joins TRBV7-9 and TRBJ1-4; tentatively, D is TRBD1 (5 bases). V was pared by 0 bases and J by 6 bases, with 11 bases between. The CDR3 has 15 residues. Per the germline V gene, CDR1 is SEHNR and CDR2 is FQNEAQ (reference sequence). The CDR3 DNA follows: TGTGCCAGCAGCTTAGCCGGCAGGGTTGATGAAAAACTGTTTTTT. As protein: CASSLAGRVDEKLFF.

CDR3 protein: CASSISSGRYYSEQFF. As DNA, the CDR3 is TGTGCCAGTAGTATTTCTAGCGGGAGGTATTATAGTGAGCAGTTCTTC. The chain joins TRBV19 to TRBJ2-1; 11 nucleotides match TRBD2. Germline V lookup: CDR1 LNHDA, CDR2 SQIVND (reference sequence). The CDR3 contains 16 residues. V shed 3 bases, J shed 9 bases, and the junction held 10 bases outside the gene matches.

J is TRBJ1-2 and V is TRBV18; possibly TRBD1 for D (6 bases). CDR1 is KGHSH and CDR2 is LQKENI in the germline V gene. The CDR3 is 16 residues long. Trimming took off 5 bases at V and 4 bases at J, with 20 bases between the two ends. For the CDR3, the DNA is TGTGCCAGCTCATTTCACAGGGCAGAGGAGTCCTATGGCTACACCTTC. Translating gives CASSFHRAEESYGYTF.

This clone came up a few times. The germline gene is not matched at one end of the junction; a read error may be the cause. The rearrangement uses TRBV7-7 and TRBJ2-1; weak D call: TRBD1 (6 bases). The CDR3 length is 15 residues. Germline values: CDR1 SSHAT, CDR2 FNYEAQ (reference sequence). The CDR3 sequence: CASSLGTPTYNEQFF. In DNA form, the CDR3 reads TGTGCTAGCAGCTTAGGGACACCAACTTACAATGAGCAGTTCTTC.

This clone showed up just once. This rearrangement joins TRBV6-6 to TRBJ2-2, with TRBD2 matching 7 bases. The CDR3 length is 14 residues. From germline, CDR1 is MNHNY and CDR2 SVGAGI (reference sequence). V lost 6 bases, J lost 7 bases, and 8 bases stayed unmatched. The CDR3, as DNA: TGTGCCAGCAGAGGGCTGCGGGAGAACGGGGAGCTGTTTTTT. It encodes CASRGLRENGELFF.

The V and J genes are TRBV7-2 and TRBJ2-3, with 8 bases fitting TRBD2. The CDR3 contains 15 residues. Germline values: CDR1 SGHTA, CDR2 FQGNSA. V shed 4 bases and J 0 bases; nucleotides not matched to a gene: 3. The CDR3 spells CASSSLAGSTDTQYF. As DNA, the CDR3 is TGTGCCAGCAGCTCTTTAGCGGGGAGCACAGATACGCAGTATTTT.

The chain employs TRBV5-1 and TRBJ2-6; D remains ambiguous. This CDR3 has 15 residues. Germline V gene data show CDR1 as SGHRS and CDR2 as YFSETQ. Trimming pared 6 bases from V and 0 bases from J, leaving 10 bases between. In nucleotides, the CDR3 is TGCGCCAGCACTGGCGGATCCTCTGGGGCCAACGTCCTGACTTTC. Translated, it gives CASTGGSSGANVLTF.

This sequence joins TRBV15 and TRBJ2-3; the match to TRBD1 covers 8 bases. The CDR3 is 15 residues long. Germline CDR1 LNHNV, CDR2 YYDKDF (reference sequence). J lost 6 bases, V lost 1 base, and 6 bases had no gene match. The CDR3 DNA is TGTGCCACCAGCAGAGCCAGGGGGCAGTTGGATACGCAGTATTTT. Residues: CATSRARGQLDTQYF.

The rearrangement links TRBV7-9 to TRBJ1-1; 7 bases line up with TRBD1. This CDR3 is built from 14 residues. The ends lost 5 bases at V and 9 bases at J; junction bases unmatched: 12. CDR1 is SEHNR and CDR2 is FQNEAQ in the germline V gene (reference sequence). CDR3 sequence reads: CASSHVQGPPKAFF. In DNA form, the CDR3 reads TGTGCCAGCAGCCACGTACAGGGGCCTCCTAAAGCTTTCTTT.

V gene TRBV2 combines with J gene TRBJ1-3, with D possibly matching TRBD1 (5 bases). Germline V gene data show CDR1 as SNHLY and CDR2 as FYNNEI. The CDR3 is 15 amino acids. V lost 9 bases, J lost 4 bases, and 19 bases lay in between. The CDR3 is CASQAPYRLGNTIYF. As DNA, the CDR3 is TGTGCCAGTCAAGCCCCCTACAGGCTCGGAAACACCATATATTTT.

The chain joins TRBV7-2 to TRBJ2-3, with TRBD2 matching over 11 bases. With 8 bases clipped from V and 5 bases from J, the junction kept 15 bases outside the gene matches. The CDR3 has 17 amino acids. Germline CDR1 SGHTA, CDR2 FQGNSA. CDR3 sequence (DNA): TGTGCCAGCGCCTTTCGGGAACTAGCGGGAGTGGGAGATACGCAGTATTTT. Its translation is CASAFRELAGVGDTQYF.

The V call is TRBV5-6, the J call TRBJ2-7; possibly TRBD2 for D (5 bases). Germline CDR1 is SGHDT and CDR2 is YYEEEE. V lost 1 base, J lost 3 bases, and 8 bases lay in between. The CDR3 totals 13 residues. The CDR3 is CASSLRLLYEQYF. For the CDR3, the DNA is TGTGCCAGCAGCTTGCGACTACTCTACGAGCAGTACTTC.

This chain links TRBV7-6 with TRBJ2-3, with a weak D call TRBD2 (6 bases). The CDR3 covers 14 residues. Germline-derived CDR1 and CDR2 are SGHVS and FNYEAQ. The ends were cut back, 1 base at V and 2 bases at J, with 7 bases in the middle. CDR3 DNA: TGTGCCAGCAGCTTAGGCGGGGTCACAGATACGCAGTATTTT. It yields the protein CASSLGGVTDTQYF. The entire variable domain, with the rest obtained from reference TRBV7-6 and TRBJ2-3, is as follows: GAGVSQSPRYKVTKRGQDVALRCDPISGHVSLYWYRQALGQGPEFLTYFNYEAQQDKSGLPNDRFSAERPEGSISTLTIQRTEQRDSAMYRCASSLGGVTDTQYFGPGTRLTVL.

This chain joins TRBV21-1 and TRBJ1-1; the table's D call, TRBD1, has no DNA check behind it. TRBV21-1 constitutes a pseudogene. CDR3 length: 18 residues. The CDR3: CASSTRPSNRGESTEAFF. The CDR3 DNA sequence: TGTGCCAGCAGCACCCGACCCAGTAACAGGGGCGAGTCCACTGAAGCTTTCTTT.

The chain is built from TRBV12-3 or TRBV12-4 and TRBJ1-3; TRBD1 is a possible D gene (6 bases). This CDR3 has 13 residues. V was pared by 7 bases and J by 4 bases, with 11 bases between. The CDR3 nucleotides are TGTGCCAGCACCGGACAGCTAGGAAACACCATATATTTT. It yields the protein CASTGQLGNTIYF.

The rearrangement uses TRBV19 and TRBJ1-1; D remains unclear. Germline V gene lookup returns CDR1 LNHDA and CDR2 SQIVND (reference sequence). V dropped 3 bases and J dropped 0 bases, with 8 bases sitting between them. CDR3 length equals 14 residues. The chain's CDR3 is CASSMRQLNTEAFF. The CDR3 bases are TGTGCCAGTAGTATGAGACAATTGAACACTGAAGCTTTCTTT. The full variable domain, its missing parts supplied by reference TRBV19 and TRBJ1-1, is DGGITQSPKYLFRKEGQNVTLSCEQNLNHDAMYWYRQDPGQGLRLIYYSQIVNDFQKGDIAEGYSVSREKKESFPLTVTSAQKNPTAFYLCASSMRQLNTEAFFGQGTRLTVV.

The chain's CDR3 is CASSDSNTGELFF. The CDR3 region has the DNA TGTGCCAGCAGTGATAGCAACACCGGGGAGCTGTTTTTT. The chain carries TRBV2 and TRBJ2-2, with D unresolved. This CDR3 comprises 13 residues. V was trimmed by 3 bases and J by 2 bases, leaving 4 bases between them. Germline V lookup: CDR1 SNHLY, CDR2 FYNNEI.

This rearrangement joins TRBV7-2 to TRBJ1-1; possible D gene TRBD1, 6 bases. This CDR3 comprises 15 residues. The germline gives CDR1 SGHTA, CDR2 FQGNSA. Trimming removed 4 bases at V and 1 base at J, with 13 bases between. CDR3 in amino acids: CASSSRQAENTEAFF. The CDR3 nucleotides read TGTGCCAGCAGCTCCCGACAGGCGGAGAACACTGAAGCTTTCTTT. Full variable domain (rest looked up from reference TRBV7-2 and TRBJ1-1): GAGVSQSPSNKVTEKGKDVELRCDPISGHTALYWYRQSLGQGLEFLIYFQGNSAPDKSGLPSDRFSAERTGGSVSTLTIQRTQQEDSAVYLCASSSRQAENTEAFFGQGTRLTVV.

This chain joins TRBV5-1 and TRBJ1-2; D is ambiguous. Germline V gene lookup returns CDR1 SGHRS and CDR2 YFSETQ. V was cut by 0 bases and J by 1 base, with 7 bases left in between. The CDR3 sequence is 14 residues long. The CDR3: CASSLGDINYGYTF. The DNA for the CDR3 is TGCGCCAGCAGCTTGGGCGACATTAACTATGGCTACACCTTC.

This sequence joins TRBV4-1 and TRBJ2-5; weak D call: TRBD1 (5 bases). The CDR3 is 13 amino acids. Germline V gene data show CDR1 as MGHRA and CDR2 as YSYEKL. V was shortened by 1 base and J by 5 bases, with 8 bases between the two germline ends. The CDR3 DNA reads as TGCGCCAGCAGCCAAGCAGGGTCTGAGACCCAGTACTTC. Protein: CASSQAGSETQYF.

Points on this clone: Other DNA sequences in the same sample also yield this CDR3. The chain carries TRBV7-8 and TRBJ1-1, with D hard to call. This CDR3 spans 13 amino acids. CDR1 is SGHVS and CDR2 is FQNEAQ in the germline V gene. The V gene lost 5 bases and the J gene lost 1 base, with 8 bases spanning the gap. In DNA, the CDR3 is TGTGCCAGCAGCCCCCGCGGGAACACTGAAGCTTTCTTT. Protein sequence: CASSPRGNTEAFF.

This clone has more than one count but fewer than ten. This rearrangement joins TRBV3-1 (or the pseudogene TRBV3-2) to TRBJ1-2; D gene ambiguous. Trimming pared 1 base from V and 3 bases from J, leaving 12 bases between. The CDR3 runs to 15 residues. CDR1 and CDR2 from the germline V gene are LGHDT and YNNKEL (reference sequence). CDR3 DNA sequence: TGTGCCAGCAGCCAAGTCTCTACCGGGGACTATGGCTACACCTTC. Translation gives CASSQVSTGDYGYTF.

V gene TRBV5-1 combines with J gene TRBJ2-1; possible D gene TRBD2, 6 bases. The germline V and J ends were trimmed by 3 bases and 4 bases, with 14 bases remaining between them. Germline lookup yields CDR1 SGHRS and CDR2 YFSETQ. This CDR3 region has 15 residues. Here the CDR3 DNA reads TGCGCCAGCAGCTATGAGGCGGGGATATACAATGAGCAGTTCTTC. Residues: CASSYEAGIYNEQFF.

The chain employs TRBV14 and TRBJ2-3; D is possibly TRBD2 (7 bases). CDR1 is SGHDN, CDR2 FVKESK, per germline. V lost 8 bases, J lost 0 bases, and 15 bases lay in between. There are 15 residues in the CDR3. The CDR3 loop is CASSQAGQSTDTQYF. In nucleotides, the CDR3 is TGTGCCAGCTCCCAAGCGGGACAAAGCACAGATACGCAGTATTTT.